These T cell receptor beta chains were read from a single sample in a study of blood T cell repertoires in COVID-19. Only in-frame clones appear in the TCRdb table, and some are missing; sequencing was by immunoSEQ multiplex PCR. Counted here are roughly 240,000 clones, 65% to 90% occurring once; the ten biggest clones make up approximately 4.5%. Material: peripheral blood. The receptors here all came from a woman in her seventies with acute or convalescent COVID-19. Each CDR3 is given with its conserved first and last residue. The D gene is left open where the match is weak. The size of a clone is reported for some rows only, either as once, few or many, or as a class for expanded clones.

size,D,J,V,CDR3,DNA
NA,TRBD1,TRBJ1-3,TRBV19,CASRTGAGNTIYF,TGTGCCAGTCGGACAGGGGCTGGAAACACCATATATTTT
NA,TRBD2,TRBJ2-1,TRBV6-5,CASSIAGDFYNEQFF,TGTGCCAGTTCCATAGCGGGGGATTTCTACAATGAGCAGTTCTTC
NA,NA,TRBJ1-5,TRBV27,CASSPLLTENQPQHF,TGTGCCAGCAGTCCCCTCCTGACAGAGAATCAGCCCCAGCATTTT
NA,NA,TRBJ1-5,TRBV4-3,CASSLFHEGNQPQHF,TGCGCCAGCAGCCTCTTCCATGAGGGCAATCAGCCCCAGCATTTT
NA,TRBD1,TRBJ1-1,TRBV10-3,CAISDPQGTVTEAFF,TGTGCCATCAGCGACCCACAGGGGACGGTCACTGAAGCTTTCTTT
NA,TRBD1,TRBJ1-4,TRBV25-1,CASRRAGGRDEKLFF,TGTGCCAGTCGACGAGCAGGGGGCCGGGACGAAAAACTGTTTTTT
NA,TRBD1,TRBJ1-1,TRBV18,CASSPRGTGVTEAFF,TGTGCCAGCTCACCACGGGGGACAGGGGTAACTGAAGCTTTCTTT
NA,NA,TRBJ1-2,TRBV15,CATSRDPGEPYGYTF,TGTGCCACCAGCAGAGATCCGGGGGAACCCTATGGCTACACCTTC
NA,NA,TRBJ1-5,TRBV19,CASTIGDQPQHF,TGTGCCAGTACGATAGGGGATCAGCCCCAGCATTTT
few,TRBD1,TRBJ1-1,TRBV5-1,CASSGQVENTEAFF,TGCGCCAGCAGTGGACAGGTGGAGAACACTGAAGCTTTCTTT
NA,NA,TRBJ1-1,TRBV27,CASSPSGRPEAFF,TGTGCCAGCAGTCCTAGCGGGAGGCCCGAAGCTTTCTTT
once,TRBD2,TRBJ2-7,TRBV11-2,CASSLKELAGYEQYF,TGTGCCAGCAGCTTAAAGGAGTTAGCGGGCTACGAGCAGTACTTC
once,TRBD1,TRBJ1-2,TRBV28,CASKRRQGFYGYTF,TGTGCCAGCAAACGTAGACAGGGCTTCTATGGCTACACCTTC
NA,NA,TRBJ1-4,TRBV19,CASRTLPTNEKLFF,TGTGCCAGTAGGACTTTACCAACTAATGAAAAACTGTTTTTT
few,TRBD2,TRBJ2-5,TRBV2,CASSVPAGGETQYF,TGTGCCAGCAGTGTACCAGCGGGGGGGGAGACCCAGTACTTC
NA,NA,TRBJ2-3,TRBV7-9,CASSLELANTQYF,TGTGCCAGCAGCTTGGAACTAGCTAATACGCAGTATTTT
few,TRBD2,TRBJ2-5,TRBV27,CASSLSPWTSGGVQETQYF,TGTGCCAGCAGTTTATCGCCCTGGACTAGCGGGGGGGTCCAAGAGACCCAGTACTTC
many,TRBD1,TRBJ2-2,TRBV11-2,CASSQTGLVTTGELFF,TGTGCCAGCAGCCAGACAGGGCTAGTTACAACCGGGGAGCTGTTTTTT
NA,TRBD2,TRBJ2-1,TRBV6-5,CASLSGGAWDEQFF,TGTGCCAGTCTTAGCGGGGGGGCCTGGGATGAGCAGTTCTTC
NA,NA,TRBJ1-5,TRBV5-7,CASSWNRQLRDQPQHF,TGTGCCAGCAGCTGGAATAGACAGCTTCGGGATCAGCCCCAGCATTTT
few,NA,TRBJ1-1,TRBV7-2,CASSLEGRLNTEAFF,TGTGCCAGCAGCTTGGAGGGACGGCTGAACACTGAAGCTTTCTTT
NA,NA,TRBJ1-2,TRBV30,CAWRRQNVGGYTF,TGTGCCTGGAGAAGACAGAATGTTGGTGGCTACACCTTC
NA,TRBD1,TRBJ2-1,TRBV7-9,CASSLALGQGARDEQFF,TGTGCCAGCAGCTTAGCGTTAGGGCAGGGGGCTAGGGATGAGCAGTTCTTC
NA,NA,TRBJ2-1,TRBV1,CTSSQRAGDEQFF,TGCACCAGCAGCCAGCGGGCGGGCGATGAGCAGTTCTTC
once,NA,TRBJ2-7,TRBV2,CASSERRFLHEQYF,TGTGCCAGCAGTGAGCGCAGGTTCTTACACGAGCAGTACTTC
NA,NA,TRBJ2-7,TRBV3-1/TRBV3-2,CASSHRSGPGFSHEQYF,TGTGCCAGCAGCCATCGATCCGGGCCAGGGTTTTCCCACGAGCAGTACTTC
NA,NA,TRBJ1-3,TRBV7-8,CASSLLNRNSGNTIYF,TGTGCCAGCAGCTTATTGAACAGGAACTCTGGAAACACCATATATTTT
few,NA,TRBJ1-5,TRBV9,CASSVGRGINQPQHF,TGTGCCAGCAGCGTGGGGCGGGGAATCAATCAGCCCCAGCATTTT
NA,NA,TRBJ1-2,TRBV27,CASRNLGQSGDYGYTF,TGTGCCAGCAGGAACCTCGGACAGTCAGGGGACTATGGCTACACCTTC
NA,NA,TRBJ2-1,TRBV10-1,CASSEGTPYNEQFF,TGCGCCAGCAGTGAGGGGACACCCTACAATGAGCAGTTCTTC
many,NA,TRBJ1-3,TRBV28,CASSSGGLTSGNTIYF,TGTGCCAGCAGTTCCGGGGGGCTCACCTCTGGAAACACCATATATTTT
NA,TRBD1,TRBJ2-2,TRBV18,CASSPPGQGRNTGELFF,TGTGCCAGCTCACCACCGGGACAGGGACGGAACACCGGGGAGCTGTTTTTT
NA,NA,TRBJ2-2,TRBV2,CASSADRSNAGELFF,TGTGCCAGCAGCGCAGACAGGTCGAACGCCGGGGAGCTGTTTTTT
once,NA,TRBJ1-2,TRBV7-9,CASSLGQANYGYTF,TGTGCCAGCAGCTTAGGGCAAGCTAACTATGGCTACACCTTC
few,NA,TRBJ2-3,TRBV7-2,CASSPSSRQITDTQYF,TGTGCCAGCAGCCCATCATCCAGGCAGATCACAGATACGCAGTATTTT
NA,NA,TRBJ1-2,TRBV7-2,CASSLDTGAGGYTF,TGTGCCAGCAGCTTAGATACAGGAGCGGGGGGCTACACCTTC
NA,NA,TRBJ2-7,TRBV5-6,CASSPRFTVGPSEQYF,TGTGCCAGCAGCCCCCGATTTACAGTAGGTCCTTCGGAGCAGTACTTC
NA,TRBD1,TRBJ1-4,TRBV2,CASNRGKGEKLFF,TGTGCCAGCAACAGGGGGAAGGGGGAAAAACTGTTTTTT
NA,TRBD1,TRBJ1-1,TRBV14,CASSQDGDRVWNTEAFF,TGTGCCAGCAGCCAAGATGGGGACAGGGTTTGGAACACTGAAGCTTTCTTT
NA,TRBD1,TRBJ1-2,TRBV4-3,CASSQRQGAASYTF,TGCGCCAGCAGCCAAAGACAGGGGGCCGCGAGCTACACCTTC
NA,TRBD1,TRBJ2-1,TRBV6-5,CASKGTGGYEQFF,TGTGCCAGCAAAGGGACAGGGGGCTATGAGCAGTTCTTC
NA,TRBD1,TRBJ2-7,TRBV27,CASSLQGAHEQYF,TGTGCCAGCAGTCTCCAGGGGGCCCACGAGCAGTACTTC
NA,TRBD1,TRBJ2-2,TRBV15,CATRQGANTGELFF,TGTGCCACCCGACAGGGGGCGAACACCGGGGAGCTGTTTTTT
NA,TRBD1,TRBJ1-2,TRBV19,CASRNLRGPNYGYTF,TGTGCCAGTAGAAATCTGAGGGGGCCTAACTATGGCTACACCTTC
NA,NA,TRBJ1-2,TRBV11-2,CASSLGQYGYTF,TGTGCCAGCAGCTTGGGACAATATGGCTACACCTTC
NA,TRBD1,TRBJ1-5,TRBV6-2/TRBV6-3,CASSGQGAYNQPQHF,TGTGCCAGCAGTGGACAGGGGGCCTACAATCAGCCCCAGCATTTT
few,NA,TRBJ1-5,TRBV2,CASSETQGSNQPQHF,TGTGCCAGCAGTGAGACCCAGGGTAGCAATCAGCCCCAGCATTTT
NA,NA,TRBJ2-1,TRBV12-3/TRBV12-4,CASSPGINEQFF,TGTGCCAGCAGCCCCGGGATCAATGAGCAGTTCTTC
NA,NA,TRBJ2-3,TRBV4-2,CASSVLTRPSTDTQYF,TGTGCCAGCAGCGTTCTGACTAGGCCTAGCACAGATACGCAGTATTTT
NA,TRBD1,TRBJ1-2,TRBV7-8,CASSVRGTGGSGYTF,TGTGCCAGCAGCGTACGCGGGACAGGGGGCTCTGGCTACACCTTC
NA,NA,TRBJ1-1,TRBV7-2,CASSLASGGATEAFF,TGTGCCAGCAGCTTAGCCTCCGGCGGGGCCACTGAAGCTTTCTTT
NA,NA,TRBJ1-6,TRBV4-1,CASSQDEGYNSPLHF,TGCGCCAGCAGCCAAGATGAGGGATATAATTCACCCCTCCACTTT
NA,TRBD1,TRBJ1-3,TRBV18,CASSTGSPRNTIYF,TGTGCCAGCTCGACAGGGAGCCCACGAAACACCATATATTTT